This T cell receptor beta chain stems from a study of blood T cell repertoires in COVID-19. As for the study in general: Acute-phase and convalescent COVID-19 samples originated in the United States, Italy and Spain. Sources were T cells, B-cell-depleted T cells, or PBMCs; the material itself was cDNA or gDNA.

Clones were sequenced by immunoSEQ multiplex PCR, and TCRdb holds only the in-frame ones, with some missing. The sample consists of roughly 120,000 clones, around 80% of them appearing once. The specimen was peripheral blood. The source is a man in his 70s with acute or convalescent COVID-19.

Here the CDR3 DNA reads TGCGCCAGCAGCCAAGACCCAGGCCCCAGGGTAGCAAATCAGCCCCAGCATTTT. Its protein product is CASSQDPGPRVANQPQHF. V gene TRBV4-1 combines with J gene TRBJ1-5; maybe TRBD1 (5 bases). CDR1 MGHRA and CDR2 YSYEKL come from the germline V gene. V was cut by 0 bases and J by 4 bases, with 19 bases left in between. CDR3 length: 18 amino acids.